This is a list of T cell receptor beta chains from one sample in a study of T cells after yellow fever vaccination. Each CDR3 protein gets one entry after TCRdb re-called the 5' RACE reads with MiXCR. The sample holds 300,000 to 400,000 distinct CDR3 sequences, approximately 13% seen once. This sample comprised CD4+ T cells sorted from PBMCs, obtained 15 days after the yellow fever booster vaccination. These TCRs come from a man aged 18-30 years who received the YFV17D yellow fever vaccine. Each CDR3 is given with its conserved first and last residue. The D gene is left open where the match is weak. Part of the rows lack a size; the others show once, few, many or a class for expanded clones.

TRBJ2-1 | TRBD2 | NA | TRBV15 | TGTGCCACCAGCAGGGGGACTAGCGGGGGATTTGAGCAGTTCTTC | CATSRGTSGGFEQFF
TRBJ1-1 | NA | NA | TRBV6-2/TRBV6-3 | TGTGCCAGCAGTTACAGCAGGGCTGAAGCTTTCTTT | CASSYSRAEAFF
TRBJ2-1 | NA | NA | TRBV6-1 | TGTGCCAGCAGTGAGAGGGCACCCACCAGCTCCTACAATGAGCAGTTCTTC | CASSERAPTSSYNEQFF
TRBJ2-4 | NA | NA | TRBV2 | TGTGCCAGCAGTGCAGCCGGGACAACTGAAAACATTCAGTACTTC | CASSAAGTTENIQYF
TRBJ2-6 | NA | NA | TRBV7-8 | TGTGCCAGCAGCGTAGGGGCCCCTGGGGCCAACGTCCTGACTTTC | CASSVGAPGANVLTF
TRBJ1-4 | NA | few | TRBV30 | TGTGCCTGGAGTCCCGAAGGGGATGAAAAACTGTTTTTT | CAWSPEGDEKLFF
TRBJ1-2 | NA | few | TRBV4-1 | TGCGCCAGCAGCCAAGATCAGCCTTTTGCCGGCTACACCTTC | CASSQDQPFAGYTF
TRBJ2-1 | TRBD1 | NA | TRBV6-1 | TGTGCCAGCAGCCTACAGGGGAACGGTGAGCAGTTCTTC | CASSLQGNGEQFF
TRBJ2-7 | NA | NA | TRBV12-3/TRBV12-4 | TGTGCCAGCAGTTTAATTCGTGGGCGTGAGCAGTACTTC | CASSLIRGREQYF
TRBJ2-1 | NA | NA | TRBV6-5 | TGTGCCAGCAGAATACCCTTCTGTTTCATCTACAATGAGCAGTTCTTC | CASRIPFCFIYNEQFF
TRBJ1-5 | NA | NA | TRBV12-3/TRBV12-4 | TGTGCCAGCAGGGTCGGCGGGGCGGGGAGCAATCAGCCCCAGCATTTT | CASRVGGAGSNQPQHF
TRBJ2-3 | NA | NA | TRBV29-1 | TGCAGCGTTGAAGTCACGACTTATACGCAGTATTTT | CSVEVTTYTQYF
TRBJ1-1 | NA | many | TRBV5-5 | TGTGCCAGCAGCCCAGAAGGGAACACTGAAGCTTTCTTT | CASSPEGNTEAFF
TRBJ2-3 | NA | few | TRBV4-2 | TGTGCCAGCAGCCAAGAGGCTCGTCGCACAGATACGCAGTATTTT | CASSQEARRTDTQYF
TRBJ1-5 | NA | once | TRBV12-3/TRBV12-4 | TGTGCCAGCAGCCGGTTGTGGGACGGTCAGCCCCAGCATTTT | CASSRLWDGQPQHF
TRBJ1-1 | NA | NA | TRBV6-2/TRBV6-3 | TGTGCCAGCACCAATGCGAGGACTGAAGCTTTCTTT | CASTNARTEAFF
TRBJ2-3 | TRBD1 | few | TRBV5-1 | TGCGCCAGCAGCTTTACAGGGGGCCTCGCAGATACGCAGTATTTT | CASSFTGGLADTQYF
TRBJ2-5 | NA | NA | TRBV5-1 | TGCGCCAGCAGCTTGGCCACCGGGACTCAAGAGACCCAGTACTTC | CASSLATGTQETQYF
TRBJ2-4 | TRBD2 | few | TRBV12-3/TRBV12-4 | TGTGCCAGCAGTTTACGGGGGGTGGCAGGAAACATTCAGTACTTC | CASSLRGVAGNIQYF
TRBJ2-1 | TRBD2 | few | TRBV6-1 | TGTGCCAGCCTGACTAGCGGGGGGGCCTTGGAGCAGTTCTTC | CASLTSGGALEQFF
TRBJ2-1 | NA | few | TRBV20-1 | TGCAGTGCAGTTGGTCGGGGGGCCCTCCCCTCCTACAATGAGCAGTTCTTC | CSAVGRGALPSYNEQFF
TRBJ2-1 | NA | NA | TRBV5-1 | TGCGCCAGCAGCTTGCCAGGGAGATACAATGAGCAGTTCTTC | CASSLPGRYNEQFF
TRBJ2-1 | NA | few | TRBV6-4 | TGTGCCAGCAGTGAGGAAGCCTCGGCCAATGAGCAGTTCTTC | CASSEEASANEQFF
TRBJ1-2 | TRBD1 | few | TRBV5-1 | TGCGCCAGCAGCCCGACAGGGCCCGATGGCTACACCTTC | CASSPTGPDGYTF
TRBJ2-5 | NA | NA | TRBV12-3/TRBV12-4 | TGTGCCAGCAGCCCGTCCTCCCAGACCCAGTACTTC | CASSPSSQTQYF
TRBJ2-3 | NA | many | TRBV7-2 | TGTGCCAGCAGCGTACAGGGAGGAGGCACAGATACGCAGTATTTT | CASSVQGGGTDTQYF
TRBJ1-2 | NA | NA | TRBV12-3/TRBV12-4 | TGTGCCAGCAGTTTTATCGGCGGGGCGGGAGGCTACACCTTC | CASSFIGGAGGYTF
TRBJ2-5 | NA | few | TRBV5-5 | TGTGCCAGCACAGCTAAGGGGGGCGGGGAGACCCAGTACTTC | CASTAKGGGETQYF
TRBJ1-2 | TRBD1 | many | TRBV9 | TGTGCCAGCAGCGCCGGGACAGGGAATCTTTATGGCTACACCTTC | CASSAGTGNLYGYTF
TRBJ2-1 | TRBD1 | many | TRBV5-4 | TGTGCCAGCAGCCCCCCCGGGCAGGGGGCGATCAATGAGCAGTTCTTC | CASSPPGQGAINEQFF
TRBJ2-5 | NA | NA | TRBV10-3 | TGTGCCATCAGTGAGGGGGAGGCAGAGACCCAGTACTTC | CAISEGEAETQYF
TRBJ1-2 | NA | NA | TRBV7-2 | TGTGCCAGCAGCTTAGGGGGCGATATGTATGGCTACACCTTC | CASSLGGDMYGYTF
TRBJ2-5 | NA | NA | TRBV7-8 | TGTGCCAGCAGCCCCGGCAGGGGCCCAACGGAGACCCAGTACTTC | CASSPGRGPTETQYF
TRBJ2-2 | NA | few | TRBV6-2/TRBV6-3 | TGTGCCAGCAGTTACTCGATATACTCGGGACACCCTAACACCGGGGAGCTGTTTTTT | CASSYSIYSGHPNTGELFF
TRBJ2-1 | TRBD2 | NA | TRBV10-3 | TGTGCCATCAGTGAAGGCGGGGGGTACGTGGATGAGCAGTTCTTC | CAISEGGGYVDEQFF
TRBJ2-3 | NA | NA | TRBV27 | TGTGCCAGCAGTCTCCGTTCGTATTACACAGATACGCAGTATTTT | CASSLRSYYTDTQYF
TRBJ2-1 | NA | NA | TRBV7-2 | TGTGCCAGCAGCTCCCGGAGGGCAGGGGCGAATGAGCAGTTCTTC | CASSSRRAGANEQFF
TRBJ1-1 | NA | few | TRBV4-1 | TGCGCCAGCAGCCCTCCGGACAGACTTAACACTGAAGCTTTCTTT | CASSPPDRLNTEAFF
TRBJ2-3 | NA | few | TRBV10-1 | TGCGCCAGCAGTGAAACCGGGACATATAGCACAGATACGCAGTATTTT | CASSETGTYSTDTQYF
TRBJ2-3 | TRBD1 | many | TRBV12-3/TRBV12-4 | TGTGCCAGCAGTCAGGGACAGGGGGGGACAGATACGCAGTATTTT | CASSQGQGGTDTQYF
TRBJ1-2 | NA | NA | TRBV6-5 | TGTGCCAGCAGCACCAACTTTTATGGCTACACCTTC | CASSTNFYGYTF
TRBJ1-1 | NA | few | TRBV5-1 | TGCGCCAGCAGCTTGCTCAGGGGTTTGGATTTCTTT | CASSLLRGLDFF
TRBJ2-3 | TRBD2 | NA | TRBV2 | TGTGCCAGCAGAGCCCGACTAGCGGGGAGCACAGATACGCAGTATTTT | CASRARLAGSTDTQYF
TRBJ2-3 | NA | NA | TRBV25-1 | TGTGCCAGCAGCCTCCAAAGGTCGACTAACACAGATACGCAGTATTTT | CASSLQRSTNTDTQYF
TRBJ1-6 | TRBD1 | few | TRBV6-1 | TGTGCCAGCAGTAGGACAGGCCCCCTTCCTCTCCTCCACTTT | CASSRTGPLPLLHF
TRBJ2-2 | NA | few | TRBV10-3 | TGTGCCATCAGTGGGCAGAGGGCGGACACCGGGGAGCTGTTTTTT | CAISGQRADTGELFF
TRBJ1-5 | TRBD1 | few | TRBV10-3 | TGTGCCATCAGTGAGTCTATGACAGGGGATCAGCCCCAGCATTTT | CAISESMTGDQPQHF
TRBJ2-7 | TRBD1 | NA | TRBV4-2 | TGTGCCAGCAGCCATGGACAGGGCTACGAGCAGTACTTC | CASSHGQGYEQYF
TRBJ2-5 | NA | NA | TRBV28 | TGTGCCAGCACCCTGGGAGAGGGTACCCAGTACTTC | CASTLGEGTQYF
TRBJ1-4 | TRBD1 | few | TRBV5-1 | TGCGCCAGCAGCCCGACAGGGTCCGGGGAAAAACTGTTTTTT | CASSPTGSGEKLFF
TRBJ1-1 | NA | NA | TRBV9 | TGTGCCAGCAGCGTAGGACCGACGGCCACTGAAGCTTTCTTT | CASSVGPTATEAFF
TRBJ2-3 | NA | NA | TRBV6-5 | TGTGCCAGCAGTTATCGGGAGATTGGGACAGATACGCAGTATTTT | CASSYREIGTDTQYF
TRBJ2-2 | NA | few | TRBV7-2 | TGTGCCAGCAGCTTAGAAGGGATCCTAAACACCGGGGAGCTGTTTTTT | CASSLEGILNTGELFF
TRBJ1-2 | TRBD1 | NA | TRBV6-5 | TGTGCCAGCAGTTACTCGGGGACAGGGGACTATGGCTACACCTTC | CASSYSGTGDYGYTF
TRBJ2-5 | NA | NA | TRBV5-1 | TGCGCCAGCAGTTCCCAGGTTGAGACCCAGTACTTC | CASSSQVETQYF
TRBJ1-5 | NA | few | TRBV6-1 | TGTGCCAGCAGGACAGGAGTCAATCAGCCCCAGCATTTT | CASRTGVNQPQHF